The entry that follows covers one TCR beta chain sequence. The CDR3 is 17 residues long. The germline gives CDR1 MNHEY, CDR2 SVGEGT. The ends were cut back, 2 bases at V and 0 bases at J, with 15 bases in the middle. TCRdb's copy holds only in-frame clones and misses some; the assay was immunoSEQ multiplex PCR. The sample has fewer than 150,000 clones; 88% are singletons. The sample is drawn from a study of blood T cell repertoires in COVID-19. Study-wide context: COVID-19 samples, acute and convalescent, were from the United States, Italy and Spain.

The receptor's source is a man aged 45-65 years with active or convalescent COVID-19. The V and J genes are TRBV6-2 or TRBV6-3 and TRBJ2-3; D gene ambiguous. Sequencing was performed on peripheral blood. The CDR3 here is CASSYPSIGDSTDTQYF. As DNA, the CDR3 is TGTGCCAGCAGTTACCCATCAATTGGAGACAGCACAGATACGCAGTATTTT.